The 29 T cell receptor beta chains listed next were all sequenced from one sample in a study of CD8 T cells in ankylosing spondylitis. MiXCR was run by TCRdb on the 5' RACE reads, yielding one entry per CDR3 protein. The sample has 250,000 to 300,000 distinct CDR3 sequences, over 15% seen once; the top ten hold roughly 8.3%. Sequenced material: blood, either unsorted or a sorted T cell fraction (not recorded which). Receptors originate from a male donor with ankylosing spondylitis or in good health (not recorded which).

The chain links TRBV9 to TRBJ2-3, with 14 bases identical to TRBD2. Germline lookup yields CDR1 SGDLS and CDR2 YYNGEE. With V trimmed by 3 bases and J by 1 base, 4 bases remained unmatched. The CDR3 has 17 amino acids. The CDR3: CASSATSGRAGTDTQYF. The CDR3 DNA reads as TGTGCCAGCAGCGCGACTAGCGGGAGGGCCGGCACAGATACGCAGTATTTT. Variable domain in full (rest from reference TRBV9 and TRBJ2-3): DSGVTQTPKHLITATGQRVTLRCSPRSGDLSVYWYQQSLDQGLQFLIQYYNGEERAKGNILERFSAQQFPDLHSELNLSSLELGDSALYFCASSATSGRAGTDTQYFGPGTRLTVL.

This clonotype was recorded a few times. The chain carries TRBV28 and TRBJ2-3, with D possibly called TRBD1 or TRBD2 (7 bases each). The CDR3 has 16 amino acids. The germline CDR1 and CDR2 sequences are MDHEN and SYDVKM. The V and J ends lost 5 bases and 2 bases respectively, with 17 bases between them. DNA for the CDR3: TGTGCCAGCAGTGGGGCGACAGGGAGGGTCACAGATACGCAGTATTTT. Protein product: CASSGATGRVTDTQYF.

The chain uses TRBV2 and TRBJ2-2; TRBD2 matches 8 bases. The CDR3 is 14 residues long. J was trimmed by 4 bases and V by 4 bases; bases with no gene match: 2. CDR1 is SNHLY and CDR2 is FYNNEI in the germline V gene. The CDR3 region is CASSGLASTGELFF. CDR3 DNA: TGTGCCAGCAGTGGACTAGCGAGCACCGGGGAGCTGTTTTTT.

The rearrangement joins TRBV12-3 or TRBV12-4 to TRBJ2-2; 9 nucleotides match TRBD2. The V segment lost 3 bases and the J segment 8 bases; nucleotides outside the gene matches: 7. This CDR3 is 15 amino acids long. The CDR3 reads CASSFSTSGSGELFF. CDR3 nucleotides: TGTGCCAGCAGTTTTTCGACTAGCGGTTCGGGGGAGCTGTTTTTT.

This clonotype was detected a few times. This chain links TRBV28 with TRBJ2-1; D gene ambiguous. The CDR3 is made up of 15 amino acids. Trimming pared 3 bases from V and 8 bases from J, leaving 17 bases between. Germline V gene sequence: CDR1 MDHEN, CDR2 SYDVKM. The CDR3 is CASSLGRIEVDEQFF. CDR3 coding DNA: TGTGCCAGCAGTTTGGGCCGAATCGAGGTCGATGAGCAGTTCTTC. The variable domain in full, with the rest retrieved from reference TRBV28 and TRBJ2-1, is DVKVTQSSRYLVKRTGEKVFLECVQDMDHENMFWYRQDPGLGLRLIYFSYDVKMKEKGDIPEGYSVSREKKERFSLILESASTNQTSMYLCASSLGRIEVDEQFFGPGTRLTVL.

In this sample, this clonotype turned up many times. The CDR3, as DNA: TGCAGTGCTAGAGTGGAGTTCCATGAGCAGTTCTTC. Translating it yields CSARVEFHEQFF. This chain links TRBV20-1 with TRBJ2-1; D remains unclear. The CDR3 has 12 amino acids. Germline CDR1 is DFQATT and CDR2 is SNEGSKA (reference sequence). With 1 base removed from V and 8 bases from J, the gap between germline ends came to 9 bases.

This clonotype was counted a few times. This chain's CDR3 is CASSASEREGTGELFF. The CDR3, as DNA: TGTGCCAGCAGCGCCTCGGAGCGGGAGGGCACCGGGGAGCTGTTTTTT. This chain links TRBV9 with TRBJ2-2, with 10 bases lining up with TRBD2. After removal of 3 bases from V and 4 bases from J, the junction contained 6 bases not matched to a gene. CDR3 length equals 16 residues. Germline-derived CDR1 and CDR2 are SGDLS and YYNGEE.

The genes are TRBV9 and TRBJ2-5; 9 bases are a match to TRBD1. V was clipped by 0 bases and J by 5 bases; unmatched bases: 8. The length of the CDR3 is 16 residues. CDR1 and CDR2 (germline): SGDLS, YYNGEE. DNA for the CDR3: TGTGCCAGCAGCGTAGCTCGGGACAGGGCCATCGAGACCCAGTACTTC. Its protein product is CASSVARDRAIETQYF.

The rearrangement joins TRBV4-1 to TRBJ2-2; tentatively, D is TRBD2 (6 bases). V lost 2 bases and J lost 6, with 10 bases in between. CDR1 and CDR2 (germline): MGHRA, YSYEKL. This CDR3 region has 14 residues. CDR3 residues: CASSQRLVAGELFF. The DNA for the CDR3 is TGCGCCAGCAGCCAAAGACTAGTCGCCGGGGAGCTGTTTTTT.

This sequence joins TRBV20-1 and TRBJ2-3, with TRBD1 matching 8 bases. Germline CDR1 DFQATT, CDR2 SNEGSKA (reference sequence). V shed 5 bases, J shed 8 bases, and the junction held 12 bases outside the gene matches. This CDR3 spans 14 amino acids. This chain's CDR3 is CSAPDRAAGGTQYF. The CDR3 bases are TGCAGTGCTCCGGACAGGGCCGCTGGGGGTACGCAGTATTTT.

A few counts support this clonotype. The rearrangement links TRBV5-1 to TRBJ2-6, with D unclear. The CDR3 consists of 17 residues. Germline V CDR1 and CDR2: SGHRS, YFSETQ. Trimming removed 3 bases at V and 0 bases at J, with 13 bases between. CDR3 amino acids: CASSSEQLNSGANVLTF. DNA of the CDR3: TGCGCCAGCAGCTCCGAACAGCTAAACTCTGGGGCCAACGTCCTGACTTTC. Complete variable domain (other parts from reference TRBV5-1 and TRBJ2-6): KAGVTQTPRYLIKTRGQQVTLSCSPISGHRSVSWYQQTPGQGLQFLFEYFSETQRNKGNFPGRFSGRQFSNSRSEMNVSTLELGDSALYLCASSSEQLNSGANVLTFGAGSRLTVL.

There are a few counts of this clonotype. The chain is built from TRBV7-7 and TRBJ2-5; D is perhaps TRBD1 (6 bases). Germline CDR1 reads SSHAT; CDR2 reads FNYEAQ (reference sequence). CDR3 length: 11 residues. Trimming pared 5 bases from V and 7 bases from J, leaving 8 bases between. DNA of the CDR3: TGTGCCAGCAGCCAAGGGGGGACCCAGTACTTC. Protein sequence: CASSQGGTQYF. Drawing the rest from reference TRBV7-7 and TRBJ2-5, the complete variable domain is GAGVSQSPRYKVTKRGQDVTLRCDPISSHATLYWYQQALGQGPEFLTYFNYEAQPDKSGLPSDRFSAERPEGSISTLTIQRTEQRDSAMYRCASSQGGTQYFGPGTRLLVL.

This clonotype was seen many times. The chain carries TRBV5-5 and TRBJ2-5; a weak D match, TRBD1 (5 bases). V lost 2 bases and J lost 5, with 13 bases in between. CDR3 size: 14 residues. Germline V gene lookup returns CDR1 SGHKS and CDR2 YYEKEE (reference sequence). CDR3 DNA sequence: TGTGCCAGCAGCTTCAGGGCTCTGGGGGAGACCCAGTACTTC. It yields the protein CASSFRALGETQYF.

The chain is built from TRBV7-2 and TRBJ1-5, with D tentatively TRBD1 or TRBD2 (6 bases each). The last part of the DNA fits TRBJ2-3 better; the J call may be wrong. The CDR3 contains 16 residues. The germline V gene encodes CDR1 SGHTA and CDR2 FQGNSA. The CDR3 spells CASSLGGAGGNQPQYF. Here the CDR3 DNA reads TGTGCCAGCAGCTTAGGGGGGGCCGGTGGCAATCAGCCCCAGTATTTT.

This clonotype was counted many times. V is TRBV29-1 and J is TRBJ2-3, with D possibly TRBD2 on 5 matching bases. Germline CDR1 and CDR2: SQVTM and ANQGSEA. This CDR3 spans 12 amino acids. Between the trimmed V and J ends, which lost 6 bases and 2 bases, there was a span of 9 bases. The chain's CDR3 is CSVDGNTDTQYF. The CDR3 region has the DNA TGCAGCGTGGACGGGAACACAGATACGCAGTATTTT.

This chain links TRBV5-1 with TRBJ1-1, with D perhaps matching TRBD1 (5 bases). Per germline, CDR1 SGHRS and CDR2 YFSETQ. This CDR3 region has 15 residues. V shed 5 bases and J shed 6 bases, with 20 bases lying between them. CDR3 sequence: CASSQGGAVRAEAFF. In DNA form, the CDR3 reads TGCGCCAGCAGTCAAGGAGGGGCGGTGAGGGCTGAAGCTTTCTTT.

This clonotype was seen a few times. The chain employs TRBV5-1 and TRBJ2-2; D gene unclear. Germline V gene data show CDR1 as SGHRS and CDR2 as YFSETQ. The germline V and J ends were trimmed by 10 bases and 4 bases, with 20 bases remaining between them. The CDR3 covers 15 residues. The CDR3 DNA follows: TGCGCCTCCACCCCATCGCTACAGCCCACCGGGGAGCTGTTTTTT. It translates to CASTPSLQPTGELFF.

V gene TRBV3-1 combines with J gene TRBJ2-2; perhaps D is TRBD1 or TRBD2 (6 bases each). CDR1 is LGHDT and CDR2 is YNNKEL in the germline V gene (reference sequence). The length of the CDR3 is 18 residues. Trimming removed 3 bases at V and 2 bases at J, with 19 bases between. The CDR3 sequence: CASSHQLGGTGNTGELFF. CDR3 nucleotides: TGTGCCAGCAGCCACCAGCTAGGGGGGACGGGTAACACCGGGGAGCTGTTTTTT. Full variable domain (remainder filled in from reference TRBV3-1 and TRBJ2-2): DTAVSQTPKYLVTQMGNDKSIKCEQNLGHDTMYWYKQDSKKFLKIMFSYNNKELIINETVPNRFSPKSPDKAHLNLHINSLELGDSAVYFCASSHQLGGTGNTGELFFGEGSRLTVL.

This clonotype was seen a few times. The V call is TRBV5-1, the J call TRBJ2-3, with 9 bases aligning to TRBD1. The length of the CDR3 is 16 residues. Germline V CDR1 and CDR2: SGHRS, YFSETQ. J was trimmed by 4 bases and V by 1 base; bases with no gene match: 7. The CDR3 DNA reads TGCGCCAGCAGCTTGCCGGGACAGGGTTTTTCAGATACGCAGTATTTT. Protein: CASSLPGQGFSDTQYF.

This clonotype was observed once. Just one base apart from a much larger clone, this may be a read error. V gene TRBV3-1 combines with J gene TRBJ1-4, with no clear D. Per the germline V gene, CDR1 is LGHDT and CDR2 is YNNKEL (reference sequence). The V end lost 3 bases, the J end lost 0 bases, and 14 bases lay between the germline ends. The CDR3 loop spans 17 amino acids. CDR3 sequence: CASSHYATTATNEKLFF. The CDR3 region has the DNA TGTGCCAGCAGCCATTATGCGACAACCGCAACTAATGAAAAACTGTTTTTT.

This clonotype appeared once. A single base separates this from a much larger clone, so it may be a read error. The V call is TRBV7-2, the J call TRBJ2-3; TRBD2 agrees at 13 bases. In germline, CDR1 is SGHTA, CDR2 FQGNSA. This CDR3 is 17 amino acids long. The DNA of the CDR3 is TGTGTCAGCAGCTCAAAGGCGGGACTAGCGGGACGTAATACGCAGTATTTT. It is translated as CVSSSKAGLAGRNTQYF.

This clonotype occurred a few times. The chain has TRBV2 and TRBJ1-2; the D gene is possibly TRBD1 (5 bases). Trimming took off 5 bases at V and 3 bases at J, with 13 bases between the two ends. Germline V lookup: CDR1 SNHLY, CDR2 FYNNEI. The CDR3 has 14 residues. The DNA of the CDR3 is TGTGCCAGCAGTAGCAGGCAGGGAGACTATGGCTACACCTTC. Its translation is CASSSRQGDYGYTF.

The rearrangement links TRBV29-1 to TRBJ2-5, with 7 bases aligning to TRBD1. Germline V gene sequence: CDR1 SQVTM, CDR2 ANQGSEA. V lost 4 bases and J lost 5; bases outside the gene matches: 7. The CDR3 has 13 residues. This chain's CDR3 is CSVGQGNAETQYF. The CDR3 nucleotides are TGCAGCGTTGGACAGGGCAACGCGGAGACCCAGTACTTC.

This clonotype showed up many times. The chain is built from TRBV20-1 and TRBJ1-2, with D possibly TRBD1 on 5 matching bases. This CDR3 is 13 amino acids long. V gave up 3 bases and J gave up 4 bases, with 12 bases separating them. The germline V gene has CDR1 DFQATT and CDR2 SNEGSKA (reference sequence). CDR3 sequence reads: CSASDSFVYGYTF. CDR3 bases: TGCAGTGCTAGTGACAGCTTCGTCTATGGCTACACCTTC.

The chain uses TRBV6-1 and TRBJ2-7; 8 nucleotides align to TRBD2. The germline V gene has CDR1 MNHNS and CDR2 SASEGT. The CDR3 totals 15 residues. V gave up 6 bases and J gave up 6 bases; unmatched junction bases: 13. The DNA for the CDR3 is TGTGCCAGCAGCCCACGCAGCGGGGGAGGGGGCGAGCAGTACGTC. Protein: CASSPRSGGGGEQYV.

The gene calls are TRBV6-1 and TRBJ2-1, with no clear D. This CDR3 has 15 amino acids. Trimming took off 1 base at V and 2 bases at J, with 9 bases between the two ends. Germline CDR1 is MNHNS and CDR2 is SASEGT. DNA for the CDR3: TGTGCCAGCAGTGAAGGGCACCAACCCTACAATGAGCAGTTCTTC. Translating gives CASSEGHQPYNEQFF.

As concerns this clonotype: An end of the junction does not agree with germline; a read error may underlie this. The chain combines TRBV3-1 with TRBJ1-2; TRBD1 is a possible D gene (5 bases). The CDR3 extends over 14 amino acids. CDR1 and CDR2 (germline): LGHDT, YNNKEL (reference sequence). The CDR3 region is CASSQATAGYGYTF. The CDR3, as DNA: TGTGCCAGCAGTCAAGCGACAGCGGGCTATGGCTACACCTTC.

As DNA, the CDR3 is TGTGCCAGCAGCTTCCCCCGATCCGACCTGTCTGGAAACACCATATATTTT. It is translated as CASSFPRSDLSGNTIYF. The rearrangement uses TRBV11-2 and TRBJ1-3; no firm D call. Germline CDR1 SGHAT, CDR2 FQNNGV. The CDR3 has 17 residues. The V end lost 3 bases, the J end lost 1 base, and 16 bases lay between the germline ends.

This chain uses TRBV27 with TRBJ2-3; the D gene is possibly TRBD1 (6 bases). Trimming shortened V by 3 bases and J by 10 bases, and 11 bases separated the two germline ends. Germline V gene data show CDR1 as MNHEY and CDR2 as SMNVEV (reference sequence). CDR3 size: 12 residues. The CDR3 here is CASSFQGGAQYF. DNA for the CDR3: TGTGCCAGCAGTTTCCAAGGGGGTGCGCAGTATTTT.